This TCR beta chain was sequenced during a study of PD-1 blockade in classical Hodgkin lymphoma. The study's findings and limits: Healthy donors reportedly exceeded newly diagnosed patients in baseline TCR diversity.

CDR3 size: 14 residues. The germline V gene encodes CDR1 MDHEN and CDR2 SYDVKM. V was pared by 5 bases and J by 5 bases, with 15 bases between. Following autologous stem cell transplantation, relapse occurred in every patient, and exposure to brentuximab vedotin varied. About this clone itself: As yet, its antigen is unknown.

Profiled with immunoSEQ multiplex PCR; TCRdb holds only in-frame clones, not every one. Of tens of thousands of clones detected, 90% to 95% appear once; the ten largest clones hold more than 6.5%. Sequencing used peripheral blood mononuclear cells (PBMCs), obtained at baseline. The J gene is TRBJ1-1, the V gene TRBV28; unclear D gene. This TCR was recovered from a human donor with classical Hodgkin lymphoma. The CDR3 sequence: CASSPGPPRTEAFF. The CDR3 nucleotides read TGTGCCAGCAGTCCCGGGCCCCCTAGGACTGAAGCTTTCTTT.